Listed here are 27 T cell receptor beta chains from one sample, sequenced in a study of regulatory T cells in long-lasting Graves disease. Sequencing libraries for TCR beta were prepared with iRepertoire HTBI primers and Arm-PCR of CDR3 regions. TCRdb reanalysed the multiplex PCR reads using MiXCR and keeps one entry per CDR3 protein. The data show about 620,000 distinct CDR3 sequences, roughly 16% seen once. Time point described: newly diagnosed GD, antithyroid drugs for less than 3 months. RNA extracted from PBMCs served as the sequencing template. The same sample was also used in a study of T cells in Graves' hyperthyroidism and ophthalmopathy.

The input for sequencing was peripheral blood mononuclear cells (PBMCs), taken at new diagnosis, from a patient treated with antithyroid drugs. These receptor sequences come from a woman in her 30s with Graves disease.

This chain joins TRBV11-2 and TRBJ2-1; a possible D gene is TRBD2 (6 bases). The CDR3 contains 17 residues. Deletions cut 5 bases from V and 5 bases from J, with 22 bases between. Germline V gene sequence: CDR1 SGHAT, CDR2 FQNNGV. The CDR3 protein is CASSQFPLAHDNNEQFF. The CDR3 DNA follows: TGTGCCAGCAGCCAGTTCCCTCTAGCGCATGATAACAATGAGCAGTTCTTC. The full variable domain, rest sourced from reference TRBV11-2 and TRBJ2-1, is EAGVAQSPRYKIIEKRQSVAFWCNPISGHATLYWYQQILGQGPKLLIQFQNNGVVDDSQLPKDRFSAERLKGVDSTLKIQPAKLEDSAVYLCASSQFPLAHDNNEQFFGPGTRLTVL.

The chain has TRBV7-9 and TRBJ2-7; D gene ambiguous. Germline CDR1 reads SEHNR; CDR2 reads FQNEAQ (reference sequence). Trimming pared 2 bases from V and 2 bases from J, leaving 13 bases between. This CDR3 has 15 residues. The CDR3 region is CASSLSASVAYEQYF. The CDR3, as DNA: TGTGCCAGCAGCTTAAGTGCGTCCGTTGCCTACGAGCAGTACTTC.

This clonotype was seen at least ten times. The CDR3 DNA is TGCAGCCCGGGGCGACTAGCGGACTACGAGCAGTACTTC. Translating it yields CSPGRLADYEQYF. The chain employs TRBV20-1 and TRBJ2-7, with 9 positions matching TRBD2. Germline loops: CDR1 DFQATT, CDR2 SNEGSKA (reference sequence). The CDR3 has 13 amino acids.

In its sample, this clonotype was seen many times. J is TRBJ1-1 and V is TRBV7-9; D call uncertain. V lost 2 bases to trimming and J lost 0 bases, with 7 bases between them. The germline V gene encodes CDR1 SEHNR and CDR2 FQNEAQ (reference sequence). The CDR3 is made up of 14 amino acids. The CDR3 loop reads CASSLTSVNTEAFF. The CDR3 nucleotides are TGTGCCAGCAGCTTAACCAGTGTGAACACTGAAGCTTTCTTT.

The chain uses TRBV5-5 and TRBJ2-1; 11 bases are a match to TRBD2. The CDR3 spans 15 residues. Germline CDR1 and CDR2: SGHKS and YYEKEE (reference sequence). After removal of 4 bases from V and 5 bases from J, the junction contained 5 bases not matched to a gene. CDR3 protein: CASSPTSGTHNEQFF. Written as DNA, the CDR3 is TGTGCCAGCAGCCCGACTAGCGGGACACACAATGAGCAGTTCTTC.

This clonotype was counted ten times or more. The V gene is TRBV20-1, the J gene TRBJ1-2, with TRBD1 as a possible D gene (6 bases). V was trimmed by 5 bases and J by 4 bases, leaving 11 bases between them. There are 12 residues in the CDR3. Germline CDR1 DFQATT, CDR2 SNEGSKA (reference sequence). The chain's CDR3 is CSAAGGLYGYTF. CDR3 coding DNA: TGCAGTGCTGCCGGGGGGCTCTATGGCTACACCTTC.

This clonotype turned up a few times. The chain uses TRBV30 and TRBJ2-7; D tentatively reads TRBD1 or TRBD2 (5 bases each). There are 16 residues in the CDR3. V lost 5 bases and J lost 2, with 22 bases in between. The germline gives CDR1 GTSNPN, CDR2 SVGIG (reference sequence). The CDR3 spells CAWGGPKGRRPYEQYF. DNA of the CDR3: TGTGCCTGGGGAGGTCCTAAGGGGCGGAGGCCCTACGAGCAGTACTTC.

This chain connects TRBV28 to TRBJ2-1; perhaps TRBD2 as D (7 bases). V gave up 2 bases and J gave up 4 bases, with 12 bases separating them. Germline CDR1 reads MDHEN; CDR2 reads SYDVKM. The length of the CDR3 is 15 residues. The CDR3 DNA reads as TGTGCCAGCAGTTTAGTCGGGGGGCCTTACAATGAGCAGTTCTTC. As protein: CASSLVGGPYNEQFF. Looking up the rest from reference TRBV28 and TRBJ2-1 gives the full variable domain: DVKVTQSSRYLVKRTGEKVFLECVQDMDHENMFWYRQDPGLGLRLIYFSYDVKMKEKGDIPEGYSVSREKKERFSLILESASTNQTSMYLCASSLVGGPYNEQFFGPGTRLTVL.

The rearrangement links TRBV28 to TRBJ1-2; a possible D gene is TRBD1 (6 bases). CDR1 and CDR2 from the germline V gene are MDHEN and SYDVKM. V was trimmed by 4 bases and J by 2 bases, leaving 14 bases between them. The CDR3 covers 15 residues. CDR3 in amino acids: CASSSAQTGNYGYTF. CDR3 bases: TGTGCCAGCAGTTCCGCCCAAACAGGGAACTATGGCTACACCTTC.

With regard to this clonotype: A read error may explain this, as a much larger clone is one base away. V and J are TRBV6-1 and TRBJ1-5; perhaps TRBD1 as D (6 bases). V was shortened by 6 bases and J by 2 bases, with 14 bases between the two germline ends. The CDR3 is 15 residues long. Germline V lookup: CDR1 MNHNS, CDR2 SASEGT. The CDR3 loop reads CASSPGGGGNQPQHF. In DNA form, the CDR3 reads TGTGCCAGCAGCCCGGGGGGCGGAGGCAATCAGCCCCAGCATTTT.

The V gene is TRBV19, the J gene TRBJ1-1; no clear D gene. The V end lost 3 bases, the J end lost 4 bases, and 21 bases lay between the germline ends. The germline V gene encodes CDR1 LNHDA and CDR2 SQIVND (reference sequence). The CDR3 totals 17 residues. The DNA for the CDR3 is TGTGCCAGTAGTATTTCCCCTCTGGAGATCCTCTTCACTGAAGCTTTCTTT. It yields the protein CASSISPLEILFTEAFF.

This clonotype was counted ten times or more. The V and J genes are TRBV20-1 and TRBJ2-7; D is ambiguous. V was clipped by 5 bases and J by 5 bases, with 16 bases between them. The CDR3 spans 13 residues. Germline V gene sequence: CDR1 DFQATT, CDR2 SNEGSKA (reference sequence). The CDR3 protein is CSAPRVFGDEQYF. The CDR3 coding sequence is TGCAGTGCTCCTCGGGTTTTTGGGGACGAGCAGTACTTC.

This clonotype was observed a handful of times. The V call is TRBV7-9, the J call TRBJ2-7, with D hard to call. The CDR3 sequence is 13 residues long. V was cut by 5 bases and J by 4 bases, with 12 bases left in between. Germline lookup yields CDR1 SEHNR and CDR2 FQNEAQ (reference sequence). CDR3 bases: TGTGCCAGCAGCCCCTTAAGCGTGTACGAGCAGTACTTC. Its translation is CASSPLSVYEQYF. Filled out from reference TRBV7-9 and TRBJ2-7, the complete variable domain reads DTGVSQNPRHKITKRGQNVTFRCDPISEHNRLYWYRQTLGQGPEFLTYFQNEAQLEKSRLLSDRFSAERPKGSFSTLEIQRTEQGDSAMYLCASSPLSVYEQYFGPGTRLTVT.

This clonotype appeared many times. CDR3 residues: CASSLEGPIGYNEQFF. The CDR3, as DNA: TGTGCCAGCAGCTTAGAGGGGCCTATTGGGTACAATGAGCAGTTCTTC. This sequence joins TRBV11-2 and TRBJ2-1; D may be TRBD1 (5 bases). This CDR3 comprises 16 residues. The V gene's germline CDR1 is SGHAT and CDR2 FQNNGV. The V gene lost 0 bases and the J gene lost 4 bases, with 13 bases spanning the gap.

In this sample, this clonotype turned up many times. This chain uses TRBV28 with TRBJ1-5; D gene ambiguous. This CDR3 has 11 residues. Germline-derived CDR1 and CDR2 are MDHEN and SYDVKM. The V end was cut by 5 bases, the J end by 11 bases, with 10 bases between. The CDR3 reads CASSPKETQHF. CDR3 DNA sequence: TGTGCCAGCAGTCCAAAAGAGACCCAGCATTTT.

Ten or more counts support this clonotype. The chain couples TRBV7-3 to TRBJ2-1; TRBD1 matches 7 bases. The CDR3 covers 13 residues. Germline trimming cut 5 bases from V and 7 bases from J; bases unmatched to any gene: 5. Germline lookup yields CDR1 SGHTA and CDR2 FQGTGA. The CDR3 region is CASSHDRENEQFF. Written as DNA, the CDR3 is TGTGCCAGCAGCCACGACAGGGAAAATGAGCAGTTCTTC.

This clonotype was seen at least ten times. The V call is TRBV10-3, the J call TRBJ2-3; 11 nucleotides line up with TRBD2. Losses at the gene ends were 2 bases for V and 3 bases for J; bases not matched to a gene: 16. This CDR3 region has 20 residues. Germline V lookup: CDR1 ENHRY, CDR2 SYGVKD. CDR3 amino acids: CAISEMRLAGGPEGTDTQYF. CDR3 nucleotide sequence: TGTGCCATCAGTGAGATGAGATTAGCGGGAGGGCCGGAGGGAACAGATACGCAGTATTTT.

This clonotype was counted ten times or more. As DNA, the CDR3 is TGTGCCAGCAGTAACAGGGACTCGAACACCGGGGAGCTGTTTTTT. Translated, it gives CASSNRDSNTGELFF. The chain has TRBV12-3 or TRBV12-4 and TRBJ2-2; the D gene could be TRBD1 or TRBD2 (6 bases each). The CDR3 totals 15 residues. Deletions cut 5 bases from V and 0 bases from J, with 10 bases between.

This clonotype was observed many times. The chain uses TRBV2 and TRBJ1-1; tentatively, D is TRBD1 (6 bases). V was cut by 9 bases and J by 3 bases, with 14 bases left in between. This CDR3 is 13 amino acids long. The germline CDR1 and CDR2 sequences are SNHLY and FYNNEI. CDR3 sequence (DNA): TGTGCCAGTCACTCGGACAGCTACACTGAAGCTTTCTTT. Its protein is CASHSDSYTEAFF.

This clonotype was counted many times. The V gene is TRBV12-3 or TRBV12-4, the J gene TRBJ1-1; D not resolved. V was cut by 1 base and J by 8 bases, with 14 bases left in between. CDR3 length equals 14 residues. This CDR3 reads CASSLVEMTREAFF. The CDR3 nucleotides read TGTGCCAGCAGTTTAGTGGAAATGACTCGCGAAGCTTTCTTT.

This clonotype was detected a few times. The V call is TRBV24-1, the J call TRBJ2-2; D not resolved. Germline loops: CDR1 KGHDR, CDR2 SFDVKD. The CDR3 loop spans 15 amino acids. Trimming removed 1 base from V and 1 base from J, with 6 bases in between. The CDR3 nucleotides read TGTGCCACCAGTGATTTCCGACAGAACACCGGGGAGCTGTTTTTT. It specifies CATSDFRQNTGELFF.

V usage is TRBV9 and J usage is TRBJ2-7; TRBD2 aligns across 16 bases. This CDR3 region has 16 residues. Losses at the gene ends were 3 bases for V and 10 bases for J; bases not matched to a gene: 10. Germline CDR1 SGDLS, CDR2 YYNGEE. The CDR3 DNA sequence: TGTGCCAGCAGCGAAAGATCCGGGACTAGCGGGAGGGCACAGTACTTC. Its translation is CASSERSGTSGRAQYF.

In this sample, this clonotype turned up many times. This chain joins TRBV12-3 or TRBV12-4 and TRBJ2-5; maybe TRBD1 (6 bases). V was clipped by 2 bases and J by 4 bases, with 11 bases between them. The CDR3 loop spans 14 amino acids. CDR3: CASSLTQGRETQYF. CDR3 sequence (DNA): TGTGCCAGCAGTTTAACCCAGGGGAGAGAGACCCAGTACTTC.

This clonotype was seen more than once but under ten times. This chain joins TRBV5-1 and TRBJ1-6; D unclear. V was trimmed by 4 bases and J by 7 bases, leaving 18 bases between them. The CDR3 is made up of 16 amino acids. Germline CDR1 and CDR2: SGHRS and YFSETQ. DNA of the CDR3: TGCGCCAGCAGCCTCTCGGGCACCGACGGGAATTCACCCCTCCACTTT. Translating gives CASSLSGTDGNSPLHF.

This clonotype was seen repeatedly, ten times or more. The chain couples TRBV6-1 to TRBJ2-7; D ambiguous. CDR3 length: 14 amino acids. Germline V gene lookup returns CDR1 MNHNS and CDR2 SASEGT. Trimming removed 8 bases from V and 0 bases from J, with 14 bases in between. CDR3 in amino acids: CASLNAASSYEQYF. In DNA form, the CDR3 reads TGTGCCAGCCTTAACGCGGCCAGCTCCTACGAGCAGTACTTC.

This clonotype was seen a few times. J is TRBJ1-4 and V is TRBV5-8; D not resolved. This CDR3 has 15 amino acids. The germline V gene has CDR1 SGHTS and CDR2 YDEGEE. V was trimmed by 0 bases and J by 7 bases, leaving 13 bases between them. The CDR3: CASSLAGQSFEKLFF. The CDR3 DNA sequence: TGTGCCAGCAGCTTGGCCGGGCAGTCGTTTGAAAAACTGTTTTTT.

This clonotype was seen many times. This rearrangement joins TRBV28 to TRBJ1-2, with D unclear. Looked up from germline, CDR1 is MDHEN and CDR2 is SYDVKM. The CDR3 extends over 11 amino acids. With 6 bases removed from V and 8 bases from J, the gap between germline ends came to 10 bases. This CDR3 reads CASSMTGGYTF. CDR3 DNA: TGTGCCAGCAGCATGACGGGGGGCTACACCTTC.